These 28 T cell receptor beta chains were all obtained from the same sample, sequenced in a study of T cells in Graves' hyperthyroidism and ophthalmopathy. The source material, RNA transcripts, was used to amplify TCR beta CDR3 regions. Using the HTBI primer set, a first-round RT-PCR was run on the TCR CDR3. TCRdb reanalysed the multiplex PCR reads using MiXCR and keeps one entry per CDR3 protein. There are some 270,000 distinct CDR3 sequences in the sample; around 13% occur only once, and under 8% lies in the top ten. Sample: blood. These receptors were taken from a woman between 40 and 55 years old with Graves' hyperthyroidism.

This clonotype was seen at least ten times. The chain has TRBV20-1 and TRBJ2-7, with 14 bases fitting TRBD2. The CDR3 consists of 15 residues. Germline loops: CDR1 DFQATT, CDR2 SNEGSKA (reference sequence). Trimming removed 2 bases from V and 3 bases from J; junction bases left unmatched: 3. CDR3 DNA: TGCAGTGCTAGAAGGGGACTAGCGGGAGACTACGAGCAGTACTTC. It yields the protein CSARRGLAGDYEQYF.

A note on this clonotype: The CDR3 end shows no conserved phenylalanine or tryptophan, and so a read error is likely. The V and J genes are TRBV28 and TRBJ2-7; TRBD1 matches 7 bases. The CDR3 totals 14 residues. The V gene end was trimmed by 3 bases and the J gene end by 2 bases; junction bases not matched to a gene: 4. In germline, CDR1 is MDHEN, CDR2 SYDVKM. The CDR3, as DNA: TGTGCCAGCAGTTTGGCGCAGGGGGCCTACGAGCAGTACTGT. The encoded protein is CASSLAQGAYEQYC.

This clonotype was counted at least ten times. The J gene is TRBJ2-2, the V gene TRBV6-1; 10 bases align to TRBD1. Trimming cost V 3 bases and J 5 bases; bases outside gene matches: 6. Germline-derived CDR1 and CDR2 are MNHNS and SASEGT. The CDR3 length is 16 residues. CDR3 protein: CASSEPGQGLTGELFF. CDR3 sequence (DNA): TGTGCCAGCAGTGAGCCGGGACAGGGGCTTACCGGGGAGCTGTTTTTT.

In this sample, this clonotype turned up many times. CDR3 sequence (DNA): TGTGCCAGCAGGACAGGGGAATACGGGGAGCTGTTTTTT. Its translation is CASRTGEYGELFF. V and J are TRBV12-3 or TRBV12-4 and TRBJ2-2, with 8 nucleotides matching TRBD1. This CDR3 is 13 amino acids long. V shed 6 bases and J 7 bases; nucleotides not matched to a gene: 4.

This clonotype has at least ten counts. The chain has TRBV7-3 and TRBJ2-7; TRBD2 matches at 7 bases. Trimming cost V 5 bases and J 5 bases; bases outside gene matches: 9. The germline V gene encodes CDR1 SGHTA and CDR2 FQGTGA. CDR3 size: 14 residues. CDR3 loop: CASSRSGGSDEQYF. CDR3 DNA: TGTGCCAGCAGCCGTTCGGGGGGAAGCGACGAGCAGTACTTC.

The sample holds a few counts of this clonotype. A read error is possible here, since a much larger clone lies one base away. V gene TRBV20-1 combines with J gene TRBJ1-3; perhaps TRBD1 as D (5 bases). Trimming removed 4 bases at V and 2 bases at J, with 6 bases between. Looked up from germline, CDR1 is DFQATT and CDR2 is SNEGSKA (reference sequence). The CDR3 loop spans 12 amino acids. The DNA of the CDR3 is TGCAGTGCTACGGGGGCTGGAAACACCATATATTTT. Its translation is CSATGAGNTIYF.

The CDR3 bases are TGTGCCAGCAGTTTGTGGACAGGGATAGCCGATGAGCAGTTCTTC. Encoded protein: CASSLWTGIADEQFF. The chain is built from TRBV28 and TRBJ2-1, with 8 bases matching TRBD1. This CDR3 is built from 15 residues. V lost 3 bases to trimming and J lost 8 bases; unmatched junction nucleotides: 9. Germline V gives CDR1 MDHEN, CDR2 SYDVKM.

This clonotype was recorded at least ten times. This sequence joins TRBV28 and TRBJ2-3, with D possibly matching TRBD2 (5 bases). CDR1 and CDR2 from the germline V gene are MDHEN and SYDVKM. V lost 4 bases and J lost 1, with 15 bases in between. The CDR3 runs 16 residues. The CDR3 DNA reads as TGTGCCAGCAGTTACTCTCCGGGGAGAGGCACAGATACGCAGTATTTT. This sequence encodes CASSYSPGRGTDTQYF. The entire variable domain, with the rest obtained from reference TRBV28 and TRBJ2-3, is as follows: DVKVTQSSRYLVKRTGEKVFLECVQDMDHENMFWYRQDPGLGLRLIYFSYDVKMKEKGDIPEGYSVSREKKERFSLILESASTNQTSMYLCASSYSPGRGTDTQYFGPGTRLTVL.

This clonotype was counted at least ten times. This sequence joins TRBV7-8 and TRBJ2-1; TRBD1 aligns across 11 bases. This CDR3 region has 15 residues. J lost 6 bases, V lost 4 bases, and 5 bases had no gene match. The germline V gene has CDR1 SGHVS and CDR2 FQNEAQ. CDR3 DNA sequence: TGTGCCAGCAGCTCGTCCGGGACAGGGGGCAATGAGCAGTTCTTC. Protein product: CASSSSGTGGNEQFF.

This clonotype was recorded at least ten times. The V gene is TRBV14, the J gene TRBJ1-2; 7 bases are shared with TRBD1. The V gene's germline CDR1 is SGHDN and CDR2 FVKESK. With 2 bases clipped from V and 6 bases from J, the junction kept 6 bases outside the gene matches. CDR3 length: 14 residues. CDR3 amino acids: CASSQLGQPHGYTF. CDR3 nucleotide sequence: TGTGCCAGCAGCCAACTGGGACAGCCACATGGCTACACCTTC.

The sample holds a few counts of this clonotype. This sequence joins TRBV30 and TRBJ1-2, with no clear D. Trimming pared 2 bases from V and 4 bases from J, leaving 8 bases between. Germline CDR1 and CDR2: GTSNPN and SVGIG (reference sequence). The CDR3 is made up of 12 amino acids. CDR3 residues: CAWSRRAYGYTF. CDR3 nucleotides: TGTGCCTGGAGTAGGCGGGCCTATGGCTACACCTTC.

The sample holds many counts of this clonotype. The chain recombines TRBV2 with TRBJ2-2, with TRBD1 as a possible D gene (6 bases). The V end lost 7 bases, the J end lost 4 bases, and 10 bases lay between the germline ends. Germline CDR1 and CDR2: SNHLY and FYNNEI. The CDR3 has 13 residues. The CDR3 sequence: CASTGQSTGELFF. The CDR3 DNA follows: TGTGCCAGCACTGGACAGAGCACCGGGGAGCTGTTTTTT.

V and J are TRBV6-5 and TRBJ1-4, with 9 bases aligning to TRBD1. The J segment lost 6 bases and the V segment lost 1 base, leaving 3 bases of the junction unmatched. The germline V gene has CDR1 MNHEY and CDR2 SVGAGI. The CDR3 spans 15 residues. CDR3 DNA: TGTGCCAGCAGTTACTACCGGACAGGGGATGAAAAACTGTTTTTT. As protein: CASSYYRTGDEKLFF.

This clonotype was seen many times. The gene calls are TRBV28 and TRBJ1-2, with D uncertain. From germline, CDR1 is MDHEN and CDR2 SYDVKM. V shed 1 base and J shed 8 bases, with 8 bases lying between them. CDR3 length: 12 residues. The CDR3 nucleotides are TGTGCCAGCAGTTTATATAGGAGCGGCTACACCTTC. Translated, it gives CASSLYRSGYTF.

There are a few counts of this clonotype. V is TRBV5-1 and J is TRBJ2-7; 7 bases match TRBD2. With V trimmed by 0 bases and J by 3 bases, 9 bases remained unmatched. Germline assignment: CDR1 SGHRS and CDR2 YFSETQ. This CDR3 spans 16 amino acids. The CDR3 nucleotides read TGCGCCAGCAGCTTGGGGGGAGGGTCAATCCACTACGAGCAGTACTTC. It specifies CASSLGGGSIHYEQYF. The whole variable domain, remainder taken from reference TRBV5-1 and TRBJ2-7, is KAGVTQTPRYLIKTRGQQVTLSCSPISGHRSVSWYQQTPGQGLQFLFEYFSETQRNKGNFPGRFSGRQFSNSRSEMNVSTLELGDSALYLCASSLGGGSIHYEQYFGPGTRLTVT.

The rearrangement links TRBV5-5 to TRBJ1-4; D gene ambiguous. CDR1 is SGHKS, CDR2 YYEKEE, per germline (reference sequence). V lost 4 bases and J lost 10, with 17 bases in between. CDR3 length: 14 amino acids. CDR3 residues: CASSRVSPGGKLFF. The CDR3 bases are TGTGCCAGCAGCCGTGTCTCACCGGGTGGAAAACTGTTTTTT.

J is TRBJ2-5 and V is TRBV15; 11 nucleotides line up with TRBD1. Germline V gene data show CDR1 as LNHNV and CDR2 as YYDKDF (reference sequence). CDR3 length: 14 amino acids. The ends lost 5 bases at V and 4 bases at J; junction bases unmatched: 3. CDR3 in amino acids: CATSRDRGIETQYF. In nucleotides, the CDR3 is TGTGCCACCAGCCGGGACAGGGGGATAGAGACCCAGTACTTC.

This clonotype was counted only a few times. V and J are TRBV3-1 and TRBJ2-1, with D perhaps being TRBD1 or TRBD2 (5 bases each). The CDR3 consists of 12 residues. The germline gives CDR1 LGHDT, CDR2 YNNKEL (reference sequence). Trimming removed 4 bases from V and 9 bases from J, with 10 bases in between. CDR3 bases: TGTGCCAGCAGCCGGGACGAAGGTGAGCAGTTCTTC. It specifies CASSRDEGEQFF.

The gene calls are TRBV6-6 and TRBJ1-6; D is uncertain. V dropped 2 bases and J dropped 10 bases, with 6 bases sitting between them. This CDR3 is built from 12 residues. Germline V gives CDR1 MNHNY, CDR2 SVGAGI (reference sequence). In DNA, the CDR3 is TGTGCCAGCAGTTACGGTTACTCACCCCTCCACTTT. It specifies CASSYGYSPLHF.

Details on this clonotype: A single base separates this from a much larger clone, so it may be a read error. V gene TRBV29-1 combines with J gene TRBJ1-2, with unresolved D. The germline gives CDR1 SQVTM, CDR2 ANQGSEA. There are 14 residues in the CDR3. V gave up 7 bases and J gave up 5 bases, with 20 bases separating them. Here the CDR3 reads CSGEEGEEGYGYTF. CDR3 coding DNA: TGCAGCGGTGAGGAGGGAGAGGAGGGATATGGCTACACCTTC.

This clonotype was found many times. The chain has TRBV7-9 and TRBJ2-7; D is undetermined. The V gene lost 3 bases and the J gene lost 7 bases, with 7 bases spanning the gap. The germline V gene encodes CDR1 SEHNR and CDR2 FQNEAQ (reference sequence). The CDR3 runs to 11 residues. CDR3 protein: CASSFGWEQYF. The CDR3 region has the DNA TGTGCCAGCAGCTTTGGGTGGGAGCAGTACTTC.

This clonotype has only a few counts. The genes are TRBV18 and TRBJ1-6, with D unclear. Germline V gives CDR1 KGHSH, CDR2 LQKENI. Trimming cost V 1 base and J 0 bases, with 4 bases left between them. This CDR3 is built from 15 residues. CDR3 sequence: CASSPQSSYNSPLHF. The CDR3 bases are TGTGCCAGCTCACCACAGAGCTCCTATAATTCACCCCTCCACTTT.

Ten or more counts support this clonotype. The V gene is TRBV7-8, the J gene TRBJ2-7; possibly TRBD2 for D (6 bases). Trimming pared 1 base from V and 2 bases from J, leaving 9 bases between. The CDR3 extends over 14 amino acids. Germline V lookup: CDR1 SGHVS, CDR2 FQNEAQ. In DNA, the CDR3 is TGTGCCAGCAGCTTAGTATGGACTACCTACGAGCAGTACTTC. It translates to CASSLVWTTYEQYF.

This clonotype was seen ten or more times. The chain combines TRBV6-1 with TRBJ2-1; 10 bases fit TRBD1. The V and J ends lost 7 bases and 7 bases, in that order; junction bases with no gene match: 10. The CDR3 is 15 amino acids. Germline V gene data show CDR1 as MNHNS and CDR2 as SASEGT. The CDR3 loop reads CASILPGQGRNEQFF. CDR3 nucleotide sequence: TGTGCCAGCATTCTTCCGGGACAGGGGAGGAATGAGCAGTTCTTC.

This clonotype turned up a few times. This chain joins TRBV20-1 and TRBJ1-6; TRBD1 is a possible D gene (5 bases). The germline CDR1 and CDR2 sequences are DFQATT and SNEGSKA (reference sequence). Trimming removed 5 bases from V and 10 bases from J, with 21 bases in between. CDR3 length: 15 residues. The CDR3 loop reads CSAPSLTDPGSPLHF. The CDR3 bases are TGCAGTGCTCCTTCTTTGACAGACCCAGGATCACCCCTCCACTTT.

This clonotype was seen many times. The rearrangement uses TRBV12-3 or TRBV12-4 and TRBJ1-2; no firm D call. The CDR3 contains 13 residues. Trimming removed 5 bases at V and 2 bases at J, with 9 bases between. Written as DNA, the CDR3 is TGTGCCAGCAGTCCCGCCGGGAACTATGGCTACACCTTC. This encodes CASSPAGNYGYTF.

This chain uses TRBV16 with TRBJ2-4, with D uncertain. Germline V gene data show CDR1 as KGHSY and CDR2 as FQNENV. Trimming cost V 2 bases and J 0 bases, with 14 bases left between them. The CDR3 length is 17 residues. The CDR3 DNA is TGTGCCAGCAGCCAAGGCCCCCACGGGCTAGCCAAAAACATTCAGTACTTC. Translated, it gives CASSQGPHGLAKNIQYF.

This clonotype was counted at least ten times. V gene TRBV7-3 combines with J gene TRBJ2-1; D not certain. This CDR3 region has 13 residues. Trimming removed 1 base at V and 3 bases at J, with 4 bases between. The V gene's germline CDR1 is SGHTA and CDR2 FQGTGA. The CDR3 DNA follows: TGTGCCAGCAGCTTAAGGGGCTACAATGAGCAGTTCTTC. Protein sequence: CASSLRGYNEQFF. Together with reference TRBV7-3 and TRBJ2-1, the CDR3 gives the full variable domain: GAGVSQTPSNKVTEKGKYVELRCDPISGHTALYWYRQSLGQGPEFLIYFQGTGAADDSGLPNDRFFAVRPEGSVSTLKIQRTERGDSAVYLCASSLRGYNEQFFGPGTRLTVL.